This T cell receptor (beta chain) was obtained from a study of cytomegalovirus exposure and HLA in healthy donors. About the research overall: Approximately 81% of 300 to 450 genotyped donors fell in the Caucasian-associated ancestry cluster.

Though nominally healthy at sampling, donors likely had unrecorded immune exposures. With 60 Vbeta and 13 Jbeta primers, the PCR was carried out. Here immunoSEQ multiplex PCR was the method, and the copy in TCRdb shows in-frame clones only, minus some. Here the sample spans roughly 160,000 clones, over 60% being singletons. The CDR3 runs 16 residues. Per the germline V gene, CDR1 is MNHEY and CDR2 is SVGAGI. V lost 2 bases to trimming and J lost 8 bases; unmatched junction nucleotides: 14. Study results and limitations: Most TCR sequences were rare, but some public TCRs occurred in many donors.

Points on this clone: Its antigen is unknown.

The clonotype comes from a woman between 25 and 40 years old in good health and CMV-seronegative. V and J are TRBV6-5 and TRBJ1-2; 7 positions agree with TRBD1. Sequenced: PBMCs. The CDR3 nucleotides are TGTGCCAGCAGTTACGCGACACCGGGACAGTCCGGGGGCTACACCTTC. Encoded protein: CASSYATPGQSGGYTF.